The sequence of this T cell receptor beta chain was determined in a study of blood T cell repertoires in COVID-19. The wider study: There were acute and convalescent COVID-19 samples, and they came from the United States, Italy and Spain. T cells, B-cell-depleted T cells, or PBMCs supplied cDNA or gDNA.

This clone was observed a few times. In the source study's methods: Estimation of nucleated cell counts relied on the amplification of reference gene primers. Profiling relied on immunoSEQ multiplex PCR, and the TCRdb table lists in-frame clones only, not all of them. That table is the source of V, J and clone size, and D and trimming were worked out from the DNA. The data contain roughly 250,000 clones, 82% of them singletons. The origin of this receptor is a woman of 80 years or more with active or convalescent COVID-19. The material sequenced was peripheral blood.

This CDR3 is CASSSGLANGEQFF. CDR3 coding DNA: TGTGCCAGCAGTTCCGGACTAGCGAACGGTGAGCAGTTCTTC. The chain uses TRBV6-5 and TRBJ2-1, with 9 positions matching TRBD2. V gave up 4 bases and J gave up 9 bases; unmatched junction bases: 7. The CDR3 spans 14 residues. Per germline, CDR1 MNHEY and CDR2 SVGAGI.